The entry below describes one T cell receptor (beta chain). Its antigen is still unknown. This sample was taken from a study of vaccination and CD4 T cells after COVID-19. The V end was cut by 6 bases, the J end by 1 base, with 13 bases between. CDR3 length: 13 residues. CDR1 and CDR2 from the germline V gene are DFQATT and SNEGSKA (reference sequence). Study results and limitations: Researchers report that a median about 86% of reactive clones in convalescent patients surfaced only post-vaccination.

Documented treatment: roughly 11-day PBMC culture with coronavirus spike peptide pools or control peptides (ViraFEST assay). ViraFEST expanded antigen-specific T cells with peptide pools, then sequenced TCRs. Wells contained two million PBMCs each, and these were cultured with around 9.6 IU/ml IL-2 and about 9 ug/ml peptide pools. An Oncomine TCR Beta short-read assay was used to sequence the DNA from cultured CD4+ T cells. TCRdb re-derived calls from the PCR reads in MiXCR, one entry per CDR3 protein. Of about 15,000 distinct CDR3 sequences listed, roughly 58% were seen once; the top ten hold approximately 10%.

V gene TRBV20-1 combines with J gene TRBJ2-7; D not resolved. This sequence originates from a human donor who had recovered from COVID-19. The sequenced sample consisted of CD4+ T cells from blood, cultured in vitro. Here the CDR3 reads CSASRILSYEQYF. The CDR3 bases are TGCAGTGCGTCACGGATCCTTTCCTACGAGCAGTACTTC.